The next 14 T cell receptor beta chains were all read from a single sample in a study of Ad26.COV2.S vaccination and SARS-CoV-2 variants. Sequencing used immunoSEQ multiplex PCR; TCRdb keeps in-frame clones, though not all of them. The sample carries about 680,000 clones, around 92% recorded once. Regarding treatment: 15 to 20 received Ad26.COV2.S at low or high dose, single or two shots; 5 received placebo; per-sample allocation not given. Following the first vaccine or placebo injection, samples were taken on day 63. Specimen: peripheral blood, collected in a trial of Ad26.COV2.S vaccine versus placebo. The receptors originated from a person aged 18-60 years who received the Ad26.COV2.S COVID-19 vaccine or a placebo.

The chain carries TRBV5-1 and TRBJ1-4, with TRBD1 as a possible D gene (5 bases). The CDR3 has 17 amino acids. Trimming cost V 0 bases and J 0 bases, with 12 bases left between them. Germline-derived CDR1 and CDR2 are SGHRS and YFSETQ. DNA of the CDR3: TGCGCCAGCAGCTTGGGACAGAGTCCTGCAACTAATGAAAAACTGTTTTTT. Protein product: CASSLGQSPATNEKLFF.

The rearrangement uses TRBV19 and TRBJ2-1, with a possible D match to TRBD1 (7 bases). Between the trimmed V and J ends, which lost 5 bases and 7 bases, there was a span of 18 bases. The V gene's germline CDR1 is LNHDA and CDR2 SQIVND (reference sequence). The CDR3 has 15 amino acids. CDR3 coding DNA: TGTGCCAGTAGTCCCCCAGGGGGGAGGCGTAATGAGCAGTTCTTC. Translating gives CASSPPGGRRNEQFF.

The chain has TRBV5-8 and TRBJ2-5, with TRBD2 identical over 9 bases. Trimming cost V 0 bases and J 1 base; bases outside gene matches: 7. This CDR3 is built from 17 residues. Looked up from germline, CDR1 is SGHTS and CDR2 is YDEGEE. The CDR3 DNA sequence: TGTGCCAGCAGCTTGGGGGCTGCTAGCGGGATCCAAGAGACCCAGTACTTC. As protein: CASSLGAASGIQETQYF.

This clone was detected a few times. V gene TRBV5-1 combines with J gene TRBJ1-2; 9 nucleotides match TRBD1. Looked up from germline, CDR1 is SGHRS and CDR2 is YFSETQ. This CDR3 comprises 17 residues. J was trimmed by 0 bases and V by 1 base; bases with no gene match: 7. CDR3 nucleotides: TGCGCCAGCAGCTTGTTGGGGACAGGGCTAGCTAACTATGGCTACACCTTC. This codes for CASSLLGTGLANYGYTF.

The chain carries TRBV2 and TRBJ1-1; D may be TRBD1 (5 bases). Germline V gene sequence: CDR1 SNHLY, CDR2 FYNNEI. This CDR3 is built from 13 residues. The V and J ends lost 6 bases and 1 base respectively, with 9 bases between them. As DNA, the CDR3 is TGTGCCAGCAGCCCAGGACAGAACACTGAAGCTTTCTTT. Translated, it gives CASSPGQNTEAFF.

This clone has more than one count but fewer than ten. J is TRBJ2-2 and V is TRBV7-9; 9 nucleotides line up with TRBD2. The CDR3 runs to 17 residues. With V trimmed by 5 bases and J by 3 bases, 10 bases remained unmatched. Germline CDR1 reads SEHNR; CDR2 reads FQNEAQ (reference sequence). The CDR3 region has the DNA TGTGCCAGCAGCCAGGGACTAGCTCTTGGGTACACCGGGGAGCTGTTTTTT. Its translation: CASSQGLALGYTGELFF.

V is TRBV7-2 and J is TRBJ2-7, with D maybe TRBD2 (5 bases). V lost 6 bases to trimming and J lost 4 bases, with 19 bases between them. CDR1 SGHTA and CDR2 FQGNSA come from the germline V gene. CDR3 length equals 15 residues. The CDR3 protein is CASRYTATSSYEQYF. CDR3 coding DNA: TGTGCCAGCAGATATACTGCAACTAGTTCTTACGAGCAGTACTTC.

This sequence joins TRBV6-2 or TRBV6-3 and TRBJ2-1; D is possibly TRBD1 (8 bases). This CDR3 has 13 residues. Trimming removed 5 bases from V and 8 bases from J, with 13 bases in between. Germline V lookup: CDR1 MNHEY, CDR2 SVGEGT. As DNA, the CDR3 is TGTGCCAGCAGTAACAGGGGGAGGGATGAGCAGTTCTTC. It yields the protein CASSNRGRDEQFF.

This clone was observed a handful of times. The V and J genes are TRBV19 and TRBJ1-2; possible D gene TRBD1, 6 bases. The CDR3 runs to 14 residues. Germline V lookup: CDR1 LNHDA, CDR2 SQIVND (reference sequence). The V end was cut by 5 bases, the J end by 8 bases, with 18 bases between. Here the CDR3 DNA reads TGTGCCAGTAGTGGCCAAGGGACACCCTTCGGCTACACCTTC. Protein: CASSGQGTPFGYTF.

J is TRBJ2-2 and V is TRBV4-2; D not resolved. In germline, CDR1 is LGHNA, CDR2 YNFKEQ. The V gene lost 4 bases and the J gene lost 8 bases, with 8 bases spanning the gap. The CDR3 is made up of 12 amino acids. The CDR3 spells CASSRRNGELFF. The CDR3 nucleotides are TGTGCCAGCAGCCGCAGGAATGGGGAGCTGTTTTTT.

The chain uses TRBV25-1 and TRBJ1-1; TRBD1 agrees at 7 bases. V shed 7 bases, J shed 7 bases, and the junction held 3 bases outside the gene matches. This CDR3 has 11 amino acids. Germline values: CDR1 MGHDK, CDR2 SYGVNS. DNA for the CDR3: TGTGCCAGCATGAGGACAGGTGAAGCTTTCTTT. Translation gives CASMRTGEAFF. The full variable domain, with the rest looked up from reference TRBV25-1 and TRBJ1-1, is EADIYQTPRYLVIGTGKKITLECSQTMGHDKMYWYQQDPGMELHLIHYSYGVNSTEKGDLSSESTVSRIRTEHFPLTLESARPSHTSQYLCASMRTGEAFFGQGTRLTVV.

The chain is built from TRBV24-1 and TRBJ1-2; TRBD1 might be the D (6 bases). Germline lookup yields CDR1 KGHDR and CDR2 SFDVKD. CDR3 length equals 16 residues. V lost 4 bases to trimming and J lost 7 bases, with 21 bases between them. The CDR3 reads CATSDADTPRGLGYTF. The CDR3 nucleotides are TGTGCCACCAGTGACGCGGACACTCCGCGGGGGCTTGGCTACACCTTC.

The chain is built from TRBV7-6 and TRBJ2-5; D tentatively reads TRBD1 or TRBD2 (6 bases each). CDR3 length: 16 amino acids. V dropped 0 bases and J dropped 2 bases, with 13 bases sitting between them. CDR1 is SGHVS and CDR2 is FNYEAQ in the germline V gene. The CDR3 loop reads CASSLAQTGRQETQYF. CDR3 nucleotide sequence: TGTGCCAGCAGCTTAGCCCAAACAGGGAGGCAAGAGACCCAGTACTTC. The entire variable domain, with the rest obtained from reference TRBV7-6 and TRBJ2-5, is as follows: GAGVSQSPRYKVTKRGQDVALRCDPISGHVSLYWYRQALGQGPEFLTYFNYEAQQDKSGLPNDRFSAERPEGSISTLTIQRTEQRDSAMYRCASSLAQTGRQETQYFGPGTRLLVL.

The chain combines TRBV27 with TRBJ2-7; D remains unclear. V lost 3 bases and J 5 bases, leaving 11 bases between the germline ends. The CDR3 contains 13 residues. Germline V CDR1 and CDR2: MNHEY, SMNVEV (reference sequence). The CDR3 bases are TGTGCCAGCAGTTTTCAATGGTCCCACGAGCAGTACTTC. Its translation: CASSFQWSHEQYF.